A selection of T cell receptor beta chains follows, all from one sample in a study of blood T cell repertoires in COVID-19. Assay: immunoSEQ multiplex PCR; the TCRdb copy retains only in-frame clones and omits some. The profile shows 75,000 to 95,000 clones, roughly 80% of them singletons. Sequencing was performed on peripheral blood. Receptors originate from a man aged 55 to 70 with acute or convalescent COVID-19. Each CDR3 is given with its conserved first and last residue. The order of the fields is J gene, clone size, D gene, V gene, CDR3 length, CDR3 DNA, CDR3 protein. D genes are given only for firm matches. Not every row has a clone size; where given, it reads once, few, many or a size class.

J: TRBJ1-6
size: .
D: .
V: TRBV5-1
length: 14
DNA: TGCGCCAGCAGCTTAGGGGTTGTAAATTCACCCCTCCACTTT
CDR3: CASSLGVVNSPLHF

J: TRBJ1-1
size: .
D: .
V: TRBV30
length: 13
DNA: TGTGCCTGGAGTCCAGACACGGAAACTGAAGCTTTCTTT
CDR3: CAWSPDTETEAFF

J: TRBJ1-2
size: .
D: .
V: TRBV19
length: 13
DNA: TGTGCCAGTAGTATCACTCCGAACTATGGCTACACCTTC
CDR3: CASSITPNYGYTF

J: TRBJ2-7
size: .
D: .
V: TRBV29-1
length: 13
DNA: TGCAGCGTCCTCAGGGTAGGGTCCTACGAGCAGTACTTC
CDR3: CSVLRVGSYEQYF

J: TRBJ2-5
size: .
D: .
V: TRBV27
length: 15
DNA: TGTGCCAGCAGTTTATACCTCGGCAGGGGAGAGACCCAGTACTTC
CDR3: CASSLYLGRGETQYF

J: TRBJ1-5
size: once
D: .
V: TRBV28
length: 13
DNA: TGTGCCAGCAGTTTGGGGAGGGATCGGCCCCAGCATTTT
CDR3: CASSLGRDRPQHF

J: TRBJ2-7
size: few
D: .
V: TRBV2
length: 14
DNA: TGTGCCAGCAGTGTGAGGCAGTCCTTCTACGAGCAGTACTTC
CDR3: CASSVRQSFYEQYF

J: TRBJ2-5
size: .
D: .
V: TRBV5-1
length: 13
DNA: TGCGCCAGCAGCCGACAGTCACAAGAGACCCAGTACTTC
CDR3: CASSRQSQETQYF

J: TRBJ1-2
size: .
D: .
V: TRBV4-1
length: 16
DNA: TGCGCCAGCAGCCTATCGAAAACACAGGGTTTCGGTGGCTACACCTTC
CDR3: CASSLSKTQGFGGYTF

J: TRBJ2-5
size: .
D: TRBD1
V: TRBV7-8
length: 16
DNA: TGTGCCAGCAGCTTAGGGGGGGACAGGTACCAAGAGACCCAGTACTTC
CDR3: CASSLGGDRYQETQYF

J: TRBJ2-3
size: once
D: .
V: TRBV3-1/TRBV3-2
length: 16
DNA: TGTGCCAGCAGCCAAGATCGTGGGAACAGGGCAGATACGCAGTATTTT
CDR3: CASSQDRGNRADTQYF

J: TRBJ2-5
size: .
D: TRBD1
V: TRBV18
length: 15
DNA: TGTGCCAGCTCACCGCAGGGACAGCACCAAGAGACCCAGTACTTC
CDR3: CASSPQGQHQETQYF

J: TRBJ2-3
size: once
D: .
V: TRBV2
length: 15
DNA: TGTGCCAGCAGTGGGACTGACTCGCTTGGAGATACGCAGTATTTT
CDR3: CASSGTDSLGDTQYF

J: TRBJ2-2
size: .
D: TRBD1
V: TRBV19
length: 14
DNA: TGTGCCAGTTGTAGACAGGGGAACACCGGGGAGCTGTTTTTT
CDR3: CASCRQGNTGELFF

J: TRBJ2-7
size: .
D: TRBD1
V: TRBV6-1
length: 14
DNA: TGTGCCAGCAGTGAAGTGGCAGGGGGCTACGAGCAGTACTTC
CDR3: CASSEVAGGYEQYF

J: TRBJ1-1
size: .
D: .
V: TRBV27
length: 14
DNA: TGTGCCAGCAGTTTATGGGTGGAGGCCACTGAAGCTTTCTTT
CDR3: CASSLWVEATEAFF

J: TRBJ2-7
size: .
D: .
V: TRBV5-6
length: 16
DNA: TGTGCCAGCAGCTTTTATGGAGGAAGGGTGAAAAACGAGCAGTACTTC
CDR3: CASSFYGGRVKNEQYF

J: TRBJ2-3
size: .
D: TRBD2
V: TRBV7-3
length: 15
DNA: TGTGCCAGCAGCTTAATAGCGGGGGCCCAAGATACGCAGTATTTT
CDR3: CASSLIAGAQDTQYF

J: TRBJ2-1
size: once
D: TRBD2
V: TRBV6-2/TRBV6-3
length: 15
DNA: TGTGCCAGCAGTGGGGGACTACCTCCCTACAATGAGCAGTTCTTC
CDR3: CASSGGLPPYNEQFF

J: TRBJ2-7
size: .
D: TRBD1
V: TRBV4-3
length: 15
DNA: TGCGCCAGCAGCCAAGATGTCCAGGGGGCCTACGAGCAGTACTTC
CDR3: CASSQDVQGAYEQYF

J: TRBJ1-2
size: .
D: .
V: TRBV5-4
length: 13
DNA: TGTGCCAGCAGCTTGGGAACAGATCAGGGCTACACCTTC
CDR3: CASSLGTDQGYTF

J: TRBJ1-6
size: once
D: .
V: TRBV29-1
length: 13
DNA: TGCAGCGCCGCGCAGGGGTATAATTCACCCCTCCACTTT
CDR3: CSAAQGYNSPLHF

J: TRBJ1-6
size: .
D: .
V: TRBV4-1
length: 15
DNA: TGCGCCAGCAGACTAGGACAGAACTATAATTCACCCCTCCACTTT
CDR3: CASRLGQNYNSPLHF

J: TRBJ2-1
size: .
D: .
V: TRBV19
length: 13
DNA: TGTGCCAGTAGTTTACAGAGCTACAATGAGCAGTTCTTC
CDR3: CASSLQSYNEQFF

J: TRBJ1-5
size: .
D: .
V: TRBV6-1
length: 14
DNA: TGTGCCAGCGGCACCCAGGGTAGCAATCAGCCCCAGCATTTT
CDR3: CASGTQGSNQPQHF

J: TRBJ1-2
size: .
D: TRBD1
V: TRBV19
length: 14
DNA: TGTGCCAGTATCGATTGGGGGGCAGGGGGCGCCTACACCTTC
CDR3: CASIDWGAGGAYTF

J: TRBJ2-2
size: few
D: TRBD1
V: TRBV14
length: 16
DNA: TGTGCCAGCAGCCATGCCGGGACAGCGAACACCGGGGAGCTGTTTTTT
CDR3: CASSHAGTANTGELFF

J: TRBJ1-1
size: .
D: .
V: TRBV2
length: 14
DNA: TGTGCCAGCAGTGAAATGGCAGGGTACACTGAAGCTTTCTTT
CDR3: CASSEMAGYTEAFF

J: TRBJ1-2
size: once
D: .
V: TRBV4-2
length: 16
DNA: TGTGCCAGCAGCCAAGATTCGGGGGGCGGTGGCTATGGCTACACCTTC
CDR3: CASSQDSGGGGYGYTF

J: TRBJ2-3
size: .
D: .
V: TRBV2
length: 13
DNA: TGTGCCACTCGGCTAGCGATTTCAGATACGCAGTATTTT
CDR3: CATRLAISDTQYF

J: TRBJ1-2
size: once
D: TRBD1
V: TRBV6-5
length: 14
DNA: TGTGCCAGCAGGAGGACAGGATCTAACTATGGCTACACCTTC
CDR3: CASRRTGSNYGYTF

J: TRBJ1-5
size: .
D: .
V: TRBV6-2/TRBV6-3
length: 17
DNA: TGTGCCAGCAGTTTCCGAGGACAGACTGCCCCCAATCAGCCCCAGCATTTT
CDR3: CASSFRGQTAPNQPQHF

J: TRBJ1-1
size: .
D: .
V: TRBV6-1
length: 16
DNA: TGTGCCAGCAGTGAAGCGATAAAGGGGATGAACACTGAAGCTTTCTTT
CDR3: CASSEAIKGMNTEAFF

J: TRBJ1-1
size: .
D: .
V: TRBV27
length: 14
DNA: TGTGCCAGCAGTTTAAGCGGTTCGGGCACTGAAGCTTTCTTT
CDR3: CASSLSGSGTEAFF

J: TRBJ2-1
size: .
D: .
V: TRBV9
length: 15
DNA: TGTGCCAGCAGCGAGGGGGGGCTTAGTACCAATGAGCAGTTCTTC
CDR3: CASSEGGLSTNEQFF

J: TRBJ1-1
size: .
D: TRBD1
V: TRBV30
length: 14
DNA: TGTGCCTGGGATTGGGGACAGGGGGTCACTGAAGCTTTCTTT
CDR3: CAWDWGQGVTEAFF

J: TRBJ2-7
size: .
D: .
V: TRBV11-2
length: 14
DNA: TGTGCCAGCAGCGGCAGTCGTATGGCCTACGAGCAGTACTTC
CDR3: CASSGSRMAYEQYF

J: TRBJ1-2
size: once
D: TRBD1
V: TRBV4-1
length: 16
DNA: TGCGCCAGCAGCCACGGTGGACAGGGGGGTAACTATGGCTACACCTTC
CDR3: CASSHGGQGGNYGYTF

J: TRBJ2-7
size: .
D: TRBD1
V: TRBV10-3
length: 15
DNA: TGTGCCATCAGTGACTGGACAGGGGGCAGCTACGAGCAGTACTTC
CDR3: CAISDWTGGSYEQYF

J: TRBJ2-7
size: .
D: TRBD1
V: TRBV30
length: 12
DNA: TGTGCCTGGAGTCCCAGGGGGCTCGAGCAGTACTTC
CDR3: CAWSPRGLEQYF

J: TRBJ2-1
size: once
D: .
V: TRBV12-3/TRBV12-4
length: 12
DNA: TGTGCCAGCAGTTTAATTCAAAATGAGCAGTTCTTC
CDR3: CASSLIQNEQFF

J: TRBJ1-2
size: .
D: .
V: TRBV5-1
length: 15
DNA: TGCGCCAGCAGCTTGGAATCCGGGAGAGGTAATGGCTACACCTTC
CDR3: CASSLESGRGNGYTF